This T cell receptor beta chain derives from a study of T cell responses to AZD1222 COVID-19 vaccine. V gave up 3 bases and J gave up 2 bases, with 5 bases separating them. CDR3 length: 13 amino acids. Germline CDR1 and CDR2: SGDLS and YYNGEE. Clones were sequenced by immunoSEQ multiplex PCR, and TCRdb holds only the in-frame ones, with some missing. Here the sample spans 180,000 or so clones, about 91% being singletons. The sequencing used peripheral blood, collected 28 days after the second AZD1222 dose. This chain connects TRBV9 to TRBJ2-2; D unclear. This TCR came from an adult who received the AZD1222 COVID-19 vaccine. The CDR3: CASSGANTGELFF. CDR3 DNA: TGTGCCAGCAGCGGAGCAAACACCGGGGAGCTGTTTTTT.